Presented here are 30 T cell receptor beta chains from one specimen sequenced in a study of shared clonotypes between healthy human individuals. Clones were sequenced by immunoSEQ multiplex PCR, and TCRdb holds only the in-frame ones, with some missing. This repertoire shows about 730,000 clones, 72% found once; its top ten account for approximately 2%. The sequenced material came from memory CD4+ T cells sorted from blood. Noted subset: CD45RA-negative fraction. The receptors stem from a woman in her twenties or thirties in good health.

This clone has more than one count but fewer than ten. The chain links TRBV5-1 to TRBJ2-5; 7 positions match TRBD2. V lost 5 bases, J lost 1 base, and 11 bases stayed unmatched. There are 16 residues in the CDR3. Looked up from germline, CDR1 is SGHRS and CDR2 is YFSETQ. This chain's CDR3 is CASSSTSGARQETQYF. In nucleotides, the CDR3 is TGCGCCAGCAGTTCCACAAGCGGGGCCCGCCAAGAGACCCAGTACTTC.

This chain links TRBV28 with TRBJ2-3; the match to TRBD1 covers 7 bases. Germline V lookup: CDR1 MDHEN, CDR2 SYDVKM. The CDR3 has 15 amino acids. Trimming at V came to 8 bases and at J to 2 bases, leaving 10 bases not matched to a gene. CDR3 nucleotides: TGTGCCAGCTCCCCCGGGGACAGACTCACAGATACGCAGTATTTT. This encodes CASSPGDRLTDTQYF.

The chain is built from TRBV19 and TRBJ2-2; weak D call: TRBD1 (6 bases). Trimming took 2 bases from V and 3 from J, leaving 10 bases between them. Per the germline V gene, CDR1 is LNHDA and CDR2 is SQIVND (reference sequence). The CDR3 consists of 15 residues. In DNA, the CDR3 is TGTGCCAGTAGTATACCGGGACAAGACACCGGGGAGCTGTTTTTT. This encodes CASSIPGQDTGELFF. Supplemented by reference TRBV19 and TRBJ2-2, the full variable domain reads DGGITQSPKYLFRKEGQNVTLSCEQNLNHDAMYWYRQDPGQGLRLIYYSQIVNDFQKGDIAEGYSVSREKKESFPLTVTSAQKNPTAFYLCASSIPGQDTGELFFGEGSRLTVL.

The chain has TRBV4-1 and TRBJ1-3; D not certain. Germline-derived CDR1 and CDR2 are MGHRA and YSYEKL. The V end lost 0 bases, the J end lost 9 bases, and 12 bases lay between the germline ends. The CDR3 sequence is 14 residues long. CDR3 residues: CASSQELRGGTIYF. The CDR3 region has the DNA TGCGCCAGCAGCCAAGAATTACGGGGTGGCACCATATATTTT.

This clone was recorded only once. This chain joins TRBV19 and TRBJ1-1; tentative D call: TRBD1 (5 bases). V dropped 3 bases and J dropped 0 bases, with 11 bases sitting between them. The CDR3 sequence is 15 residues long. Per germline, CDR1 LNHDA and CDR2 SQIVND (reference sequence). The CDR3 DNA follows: TGTGCCAGTAGTATCCAGATAGGGGTGAACACTGAAGCTTTCTTT. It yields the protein CASSIQIGVNTEAFF.

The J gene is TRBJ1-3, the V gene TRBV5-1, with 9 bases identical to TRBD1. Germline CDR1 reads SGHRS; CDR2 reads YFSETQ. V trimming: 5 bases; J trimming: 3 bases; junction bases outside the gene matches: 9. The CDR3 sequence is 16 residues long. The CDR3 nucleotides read TGCGCCAGCAGTCCGCTCGGGACAGGGAGTGGAAACACCATATATTTT. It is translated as CASSPLGTGSGNTIYF.

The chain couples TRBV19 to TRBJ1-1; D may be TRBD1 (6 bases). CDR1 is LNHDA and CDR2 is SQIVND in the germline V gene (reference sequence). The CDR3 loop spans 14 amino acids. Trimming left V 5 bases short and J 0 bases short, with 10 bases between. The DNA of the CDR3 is TGTGCCAGTAGTCCACAGGGCATGAACACTGAAGCTTTCTTT. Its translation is CASSPQGMNTEAFF.

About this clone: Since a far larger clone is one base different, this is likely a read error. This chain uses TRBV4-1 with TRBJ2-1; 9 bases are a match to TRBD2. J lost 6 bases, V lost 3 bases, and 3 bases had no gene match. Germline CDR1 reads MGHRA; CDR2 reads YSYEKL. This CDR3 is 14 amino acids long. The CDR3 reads CASSHRSGSNEQFF. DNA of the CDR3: TGCGCCAGCAGCCACCGTAGCGGGAGCAATGAGCAGTTCTTC.

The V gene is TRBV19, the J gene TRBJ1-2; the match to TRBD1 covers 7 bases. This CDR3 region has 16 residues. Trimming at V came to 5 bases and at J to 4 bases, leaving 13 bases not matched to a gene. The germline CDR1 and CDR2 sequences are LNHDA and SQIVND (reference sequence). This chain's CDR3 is CASSAQGQVMAYGYTF. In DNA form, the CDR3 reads TGTGCCAGTAGTGCCCAAGGACAGGTTATGGCCTATGGCTACACCTTC.

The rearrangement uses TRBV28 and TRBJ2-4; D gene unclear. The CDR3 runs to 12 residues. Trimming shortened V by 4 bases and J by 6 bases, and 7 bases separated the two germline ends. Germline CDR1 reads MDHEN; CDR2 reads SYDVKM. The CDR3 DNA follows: TGTGCCAGCAGTTCCGACGTAAACATTCAGTACTTC. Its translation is CASSSDVNIQYF.

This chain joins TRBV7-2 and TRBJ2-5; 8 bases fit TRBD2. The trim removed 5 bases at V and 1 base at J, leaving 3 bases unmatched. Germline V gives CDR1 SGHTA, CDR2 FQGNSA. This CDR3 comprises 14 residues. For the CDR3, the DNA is TGTGCCAGCAGCGCAAGCGGGGGCCAAGAGACCCAGTACTTC. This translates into CASSASGGQETQYF.

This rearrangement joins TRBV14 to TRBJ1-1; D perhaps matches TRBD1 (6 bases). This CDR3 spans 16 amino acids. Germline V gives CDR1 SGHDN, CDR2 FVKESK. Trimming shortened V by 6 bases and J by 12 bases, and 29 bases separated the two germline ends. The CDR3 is CASSVRTGFLSCKTFF. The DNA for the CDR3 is TGTGCCAGCAGTGTTCGTACAGGGTTTTTGAGTTGTAAAACTTTCTTT.

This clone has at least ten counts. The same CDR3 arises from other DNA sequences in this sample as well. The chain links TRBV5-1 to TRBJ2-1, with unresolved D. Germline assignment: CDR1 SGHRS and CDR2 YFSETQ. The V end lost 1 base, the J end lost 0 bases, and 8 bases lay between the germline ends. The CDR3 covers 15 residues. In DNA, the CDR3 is TGCGCCAGCAGCTTGAGCTCCGGCTCCTACAATGAGCAGTTCTTC. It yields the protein CASSLSSGSYNEQFF.

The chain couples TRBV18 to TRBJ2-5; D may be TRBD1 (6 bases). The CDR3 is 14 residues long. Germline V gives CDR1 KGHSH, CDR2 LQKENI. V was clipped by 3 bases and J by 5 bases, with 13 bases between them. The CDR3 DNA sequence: TGTGCCAGCTCACCGGACAGCTCGTACGAGACCCAGTACTTC. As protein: CASSPDSSYETQYF.

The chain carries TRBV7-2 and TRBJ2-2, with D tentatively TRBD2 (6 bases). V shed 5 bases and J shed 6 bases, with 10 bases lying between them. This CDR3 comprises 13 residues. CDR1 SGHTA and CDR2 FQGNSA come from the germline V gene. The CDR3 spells CASSQTRPGELFF. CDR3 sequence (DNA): TGTGCCAGCAGCCAGACTAGGCCCGGGGAGCTGTTTTTT.

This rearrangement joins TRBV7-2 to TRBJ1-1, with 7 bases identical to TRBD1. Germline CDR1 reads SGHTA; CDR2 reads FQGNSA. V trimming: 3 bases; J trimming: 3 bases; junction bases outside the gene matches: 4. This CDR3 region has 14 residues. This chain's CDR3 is CASSFFGTDTEAFF. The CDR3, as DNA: TGTGCCAGCAGCTTTTTTGGGACAGACACTGAAGCTTTCTTT.

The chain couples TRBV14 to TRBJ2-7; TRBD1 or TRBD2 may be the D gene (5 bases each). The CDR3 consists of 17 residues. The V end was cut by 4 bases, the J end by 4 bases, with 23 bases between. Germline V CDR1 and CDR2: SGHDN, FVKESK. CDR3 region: CASSRLVTRDQRYEQYF. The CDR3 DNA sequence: TGTGCCAGCAGCCGGCTTGTCACCCGGGACCAGAGGTACGAGCAGTACTTC.

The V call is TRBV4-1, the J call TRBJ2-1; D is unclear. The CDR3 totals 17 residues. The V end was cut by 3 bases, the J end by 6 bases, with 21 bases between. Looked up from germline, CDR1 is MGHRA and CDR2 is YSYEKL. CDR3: CASSQATWGSGRNEQFF. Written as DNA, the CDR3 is TGCGCCAGCAGCCAGGCAACATGGGGTTCCGGGCGCAATGAGCAGTTCTTC.

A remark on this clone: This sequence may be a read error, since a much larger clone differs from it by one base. This CDR3 reads CASSGRADFSDTQYF. As DNA, the CDR3 is TGTGCCAGCTCGGGGCGGGCGGATTTTTCAGATACGCAGTATTTT. This sequence joins TRBV6-1 and TRBJ2-3; D is perhaps TRBD1 or TRBD2 (5 bases each). Trimming removed 8 bases from V and 4 bases from J, with 19 bases in between. Germline V CDR1 and CDR2: MNHNS, SASEGT. The CDR3 totals 15 residues.

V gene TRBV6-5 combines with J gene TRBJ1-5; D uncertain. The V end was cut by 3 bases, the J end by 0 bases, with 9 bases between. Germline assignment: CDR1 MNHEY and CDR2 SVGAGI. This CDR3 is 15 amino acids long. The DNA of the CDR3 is TGTGCCAGCAGTTATAAGGCATATAGCAATCAGCCCCAGCATTTT. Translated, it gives CASSYKAYSNQPQHF.

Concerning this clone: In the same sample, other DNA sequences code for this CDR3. The CDR3 sequence: CASSLTSGTYNEQFF. The CDR3 region has the DNA TGCGCCAGCAGTCTAACTAGCGGGACCTACAATGAGCAGTTCTTC. The J gene is TRBJ2-1, the V gene TRBV5-1, with 10 positions matching TRBD2. With V trimmed by 5 bases and J by 2 bases, 4 bases remained unmatched. Germline V gene data show CDR1 as SGHRS and CDR2 as YFSETQ. The CDR3 loop spans 15 amino acids.

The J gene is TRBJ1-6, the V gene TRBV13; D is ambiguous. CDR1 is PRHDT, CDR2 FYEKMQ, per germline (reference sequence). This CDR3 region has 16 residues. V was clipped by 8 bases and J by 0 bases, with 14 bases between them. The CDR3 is CASGRALSSYNSPLHF. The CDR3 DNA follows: TGTGCCAGCGGCCGTGCTTTAAGCTCCTATAATTCACCCCTCCACTTT.

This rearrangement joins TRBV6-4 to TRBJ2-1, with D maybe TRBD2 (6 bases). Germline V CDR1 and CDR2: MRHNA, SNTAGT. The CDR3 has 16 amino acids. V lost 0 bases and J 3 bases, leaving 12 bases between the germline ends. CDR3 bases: TGTGCCAGCAGTGACTCGGGGCGGGGAGACTACAATGAGCAGTTCTTC. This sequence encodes CASSDSGRGDYNEQFF.

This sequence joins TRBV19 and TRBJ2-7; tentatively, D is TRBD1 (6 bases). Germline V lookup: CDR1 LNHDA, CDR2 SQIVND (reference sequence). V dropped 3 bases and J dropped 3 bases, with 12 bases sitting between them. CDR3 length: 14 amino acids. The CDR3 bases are TGTGCCAGTAGTATCAGTACAGGGAACTACGAGCAGTACTTC. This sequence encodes CASSISTGNYEQYF.

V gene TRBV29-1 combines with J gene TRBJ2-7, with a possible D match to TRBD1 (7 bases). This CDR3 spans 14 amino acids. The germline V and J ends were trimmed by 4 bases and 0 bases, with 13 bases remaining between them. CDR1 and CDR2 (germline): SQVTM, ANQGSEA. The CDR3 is CSVARGTDSYEQYF. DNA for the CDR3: TGCAGCGTTGCCCGGGGGACAGACTCCTACGAGCAGTACTTC.

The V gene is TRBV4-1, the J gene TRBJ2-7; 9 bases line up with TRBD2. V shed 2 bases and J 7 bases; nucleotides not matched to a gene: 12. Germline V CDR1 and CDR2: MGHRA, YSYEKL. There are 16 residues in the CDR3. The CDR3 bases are TGCGCCAGCAGCCAACTCGGCGTAGCGGGAGAAGAGGAGCAGTACTTC. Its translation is CASSQLGVAGEEEQYF.

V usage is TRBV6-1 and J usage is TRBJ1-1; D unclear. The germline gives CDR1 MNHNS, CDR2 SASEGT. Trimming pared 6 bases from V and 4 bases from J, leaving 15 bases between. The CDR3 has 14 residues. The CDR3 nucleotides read TGTGCCAGCAGATTCCTCCATGGGTCCACTGAAGCTTTCTTT. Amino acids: CASRFLHGSTEAFF.

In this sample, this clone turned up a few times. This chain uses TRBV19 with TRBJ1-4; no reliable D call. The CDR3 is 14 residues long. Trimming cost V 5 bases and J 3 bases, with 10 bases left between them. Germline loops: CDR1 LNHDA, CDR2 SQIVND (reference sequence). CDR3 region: CASSPRTSNEKLFF. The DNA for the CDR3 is TGTGCCAGTAGTCCCCGGACCTCTAATGAAAAACTGTTTTTT. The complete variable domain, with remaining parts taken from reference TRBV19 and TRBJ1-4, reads DGGITQSPKYLFRKEGQNVTLSCEQNLNHDAMYWYRQDPGQGLRLIYYSQIVNDFQKGDIAEGYSVSREKKESFPLTVTSAQKNPTAFYLCASSPRTSNEKLFFGSGTQLSVL.

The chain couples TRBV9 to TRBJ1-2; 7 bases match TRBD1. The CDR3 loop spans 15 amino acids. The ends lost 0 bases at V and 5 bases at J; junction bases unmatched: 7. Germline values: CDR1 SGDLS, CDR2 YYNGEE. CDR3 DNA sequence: TGTGCCAGCAGCGTAGCTACAGGGGATCTATATGGCTACACCTTC. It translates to CASSVATGDLYGYTF.

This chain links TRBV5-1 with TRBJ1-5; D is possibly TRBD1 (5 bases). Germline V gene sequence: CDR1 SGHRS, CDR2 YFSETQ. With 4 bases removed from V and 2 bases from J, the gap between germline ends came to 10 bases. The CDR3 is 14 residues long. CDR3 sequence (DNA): TGCGCCAGCAGCCCATGGGGGGGCAATCAGCCCCAGCATTTT. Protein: CASSPWGGNQPQHF.